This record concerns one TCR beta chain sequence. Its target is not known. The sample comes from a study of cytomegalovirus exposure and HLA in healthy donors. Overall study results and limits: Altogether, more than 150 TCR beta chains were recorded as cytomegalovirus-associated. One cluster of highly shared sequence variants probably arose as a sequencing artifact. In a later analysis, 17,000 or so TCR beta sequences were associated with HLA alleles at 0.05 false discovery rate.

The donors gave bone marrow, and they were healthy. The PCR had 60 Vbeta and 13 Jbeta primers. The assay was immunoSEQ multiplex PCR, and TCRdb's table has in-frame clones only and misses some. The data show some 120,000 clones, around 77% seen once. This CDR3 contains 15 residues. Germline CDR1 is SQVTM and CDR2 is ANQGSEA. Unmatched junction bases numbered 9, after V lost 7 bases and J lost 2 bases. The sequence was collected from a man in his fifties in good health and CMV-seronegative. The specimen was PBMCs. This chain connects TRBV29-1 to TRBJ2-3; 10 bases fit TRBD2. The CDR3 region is CSAQSGGENTDTQYF. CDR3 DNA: TGCAGCGCCCAAAGCGGGGGGGAAAACACAGATACGCAGTATTTT.